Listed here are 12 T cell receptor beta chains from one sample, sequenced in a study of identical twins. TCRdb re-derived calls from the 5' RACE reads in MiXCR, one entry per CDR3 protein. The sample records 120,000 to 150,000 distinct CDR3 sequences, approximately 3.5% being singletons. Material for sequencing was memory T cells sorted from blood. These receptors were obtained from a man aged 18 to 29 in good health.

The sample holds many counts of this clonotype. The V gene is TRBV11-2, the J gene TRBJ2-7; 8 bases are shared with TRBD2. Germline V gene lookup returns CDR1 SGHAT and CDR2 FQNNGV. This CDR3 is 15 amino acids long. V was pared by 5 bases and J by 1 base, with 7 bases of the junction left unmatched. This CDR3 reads CASSPGTRSSYEQYV. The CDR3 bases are TGTGCCAGCAGCCCCGGGACTAGAAGTTCCTACGAGCAGTACGTC.

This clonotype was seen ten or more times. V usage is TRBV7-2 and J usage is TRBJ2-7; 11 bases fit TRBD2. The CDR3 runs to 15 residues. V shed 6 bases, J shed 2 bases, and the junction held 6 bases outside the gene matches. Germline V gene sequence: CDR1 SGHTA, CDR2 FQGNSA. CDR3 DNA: TGTGCCAGCAGACCGGGACTAGCGGTCGCCTACGAGCAGTACTTC. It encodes CASRPGLAVAYEQYF.

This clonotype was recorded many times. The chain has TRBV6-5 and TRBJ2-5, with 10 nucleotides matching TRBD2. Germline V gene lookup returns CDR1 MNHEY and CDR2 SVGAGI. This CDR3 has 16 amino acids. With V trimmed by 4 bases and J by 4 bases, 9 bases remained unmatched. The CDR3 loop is CASSSSSGRIGETQYF. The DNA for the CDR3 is TGTGCCAGCAGTTCGTCTAGCGGGAGAATCGGAGAGACCCAGTACTTC.

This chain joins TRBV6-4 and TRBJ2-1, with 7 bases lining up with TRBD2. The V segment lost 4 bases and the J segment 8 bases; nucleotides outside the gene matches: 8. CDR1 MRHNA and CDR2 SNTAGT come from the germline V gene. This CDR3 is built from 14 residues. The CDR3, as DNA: TGTGCCAGCAGTGCCCAAGCGGGATCCCATGAGCAGTTCTTC. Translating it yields CASSAQAGSHEQFF.

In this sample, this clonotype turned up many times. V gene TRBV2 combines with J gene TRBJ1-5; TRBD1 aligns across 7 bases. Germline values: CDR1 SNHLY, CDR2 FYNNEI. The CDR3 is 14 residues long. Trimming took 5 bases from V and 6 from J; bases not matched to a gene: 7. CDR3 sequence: CASSKNRGGQPQHF. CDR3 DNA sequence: TGTGCCAGCAGTAAAAACAGGGGCGGTCAGCCCCAGCATTTT.

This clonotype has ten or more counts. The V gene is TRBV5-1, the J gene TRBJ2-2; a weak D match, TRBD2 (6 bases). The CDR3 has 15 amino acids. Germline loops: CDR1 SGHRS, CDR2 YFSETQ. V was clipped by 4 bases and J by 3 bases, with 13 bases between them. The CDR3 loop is CASSGRTGDTGELFF. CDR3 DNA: TGCGCCAGCAGCGGCCGGACGGGGGACACCGGGGAGCTGTTTTTT.

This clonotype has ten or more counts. CDR3 coding DNA: TGTGCCAGCAGCACCCGGGCCTATAATTCACCCCTCCACTTT. Protein sequence: CASSTRAYNSPLHF. The V call is TRBV11-2, the J call TRBJ1-6; D uncertain. CDR3 length: 14 amino acids. Trimming took off 5 bases at V and 2 bases at J, with 7 bases between the two ends. Germline-derived CDR1 and CDR2 are SGHAT and FQNNGV.

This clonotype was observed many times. In DNA, the CDR3 is TGCAGTGCTAGAGACCTTGCACATTGGGACAATGAGCAGTTCTTC. This codes for CSARDLAHWDNEQFF. This chain joins TRBV20-1 and TRBJ2-1; D uncertain. The germline gives CDR1 DFQATT, CDR2 SNEGSKA (reference sequence). V lost 0 bases, J lost 5 bases, and 14 bases lay in between. The CDR3 spans 15 residues.

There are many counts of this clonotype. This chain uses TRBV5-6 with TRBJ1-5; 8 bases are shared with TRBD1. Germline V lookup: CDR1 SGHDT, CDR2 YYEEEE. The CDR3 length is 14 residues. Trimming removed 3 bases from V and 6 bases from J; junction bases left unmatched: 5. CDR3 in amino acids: CASSYSGGGQPQHF. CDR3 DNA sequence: TGTGCCAGCAGCTACTCAGGGGGCGGTCAGCCCCAGCATTTT.

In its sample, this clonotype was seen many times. For the CDR3, the DNA is TGCGCCAGCAGCTTGGATGGGACTAGCGTCTACGAGCAGTACTTC. Its translation: CASSLDGTSVYEQYF. The genes are TRBV5-1 and TRBJ2-7; TRBD2 agrees at 10 bases. The J segment lost 3 bases and the V segment lost 0 bases, leaving 3 bases of the junction unmatched. Germline CDR1 SGHRS, CDR2 YFSETQ. This CDR3 region has 15 residues.

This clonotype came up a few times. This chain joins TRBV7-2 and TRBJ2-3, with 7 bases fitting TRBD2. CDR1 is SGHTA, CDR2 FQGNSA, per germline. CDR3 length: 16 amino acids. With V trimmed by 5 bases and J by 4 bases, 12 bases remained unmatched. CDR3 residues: CASSLGLGSWSDTQYF. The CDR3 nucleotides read TGTGCCAGCAGCCTAGGACTAGGGTCTTGGTCAGATACGCAGTATTTT.

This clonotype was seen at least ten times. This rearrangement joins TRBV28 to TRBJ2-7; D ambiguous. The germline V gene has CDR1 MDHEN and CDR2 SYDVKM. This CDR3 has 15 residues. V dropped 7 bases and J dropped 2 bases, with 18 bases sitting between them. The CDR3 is CASTRGSYSPYEQYF. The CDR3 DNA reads TGTGCCAGCACCCGAGGCTCGTATTCCCCCTACGAGCAGTACTTC.